The 24 T cell receptor beta chains presented below share a single source sample, sequenced in a study of blood T cell repertoires in COVID-19 (dated by TCRdb to 2020 to 2021). The library was obtained by the immunoSEQ multiplex PCR assay. Drawn from immuneACCESS, this table holds only the in-frame rearrangements with V and J called that TCRdb kept. Clones are partly lost; checked studies trace under half to an unresolved V gene and leave the rest unexplained. The sample table records about 46,000 clones; around nine tenths of these occur just once. Together, the top ten hold roughly 12% of the sample. The material sequenced was peripheral blood. The receptors derive from a human donor with active COVID-19. The donor label of this sample is uncertain.

This rearrangement joins TRBV11-2 to TRBJ1-2; 8 positions match TRBD1. The trim removed 4 bases at V and 8 bases at J, leaving 3 bases unmatched. Germline V gene sequence: CDR1 SGHAT, CDR2 FQNNGV. The length of the CDR3 is 12 residues. The CDR3 spells CASSSTGAGYTF. The CDR3 DNA reads TGTGCCAGCAGCTCGACAGGGGCGGGCTACACCTTC.

This clone was recorded once. The chain links TRBV7-9 to TRBJ2-7; 9 nucleotides match TRBD2. This CDR3 is built from 15 residues. Germline V CDR1 and CDR2: SEHNR, FQNEAQ (reference sequence). The J segment lost 2 bases and the V segment lost 4 bases, leaving 6 bases of the junction unmatched. In DNA form, the CDR3 reads TGTGCCAGCAGCTCATGGGCGGGAGGGGCCTACGAGCAGTACTTC. It yields the protein CASSSWAGGAYEQYF.

This chain joins TRBV3-1 (or the pseudogene TRBV3-2) and TRBJ2-3; 11 positions agree with TRBD2. With V trimmed by 4 bases and J by 6 bases, 3 bases remained unmatched. Germline lookup yields CDR1 LGHDT and CDR2 YNNKEL (reference sequence). The CDR3 is made up of 14 amino acids. The DNA for the CDR3 is TGTGCCAGCAGCCTGCTAGCGGGAGGCGATACGCAGTATTTT. The encoded protein is CASSLLAGGDTQYF.

The chain employs TRBV2 and TRBJ2-4, with D tentatively TRBD1 (6 bases). The CDR3 is made up of 15 amino acids. Germline CDR1 is SNHLY and CDR2 is FYNNEI. V lost 6 bases, J lost 0 bases, and 12 bases lay in between. In nucleotides, the CDR3 is TGTGCCAGCAGCACAGGGTGGATAGCCAAAAACATTCAGTACTTC. Translation: CASSTGWIAKNIQYF.

The V and J genes are TRBV5-1 and TRBJ2-7, with D perhaps TRBD2 (5 bases). V shed 4 bases and J shed 1 base, with 12 bases lying between them. The CDR3 is made up of 14 amino acids. The germline gives CDR1 SGHRS, CDR2 YFSETQ. This CDR3 reads CASSGADGSYEQYF. The CDR3 nucleotides read TGCGCCAGCAGCGGAGCGGACGGATCCTACGAGCAGTACTTC.

The gene calls are TRBV7-3 and TRBJ2-1, with TRBD2 as a possible D gene (6 bases). CDR1 is SGHTA and CDR2 is FQGTGA in the germline V gene. There are 14 residues in the CDR3. V lost 2 bases, J lost 6 bases, and 11 bases lay in between. CDR3 residues: CASSLPGVVNEQFF. DNA of the CDR3: TGTGCCAGCAGCTTACCGGGAGTAGTCAATGAGCAGTTCTTC.

In this sample, this clone turned up once. This sequence joins TRBV20-1 and TRBJ1-2; D is ambiguous. The germline V and J ends were trimmed by 1 base and 11 bases, with 11 bases remaining between them. Germline CDR1 is DFQATT and CDR2 is SNEGSKA (reference sequence). The CDR3 contains 11 residues. The DNA for the CDR3 is TGCAGTGCTAGAGTCGACTATAGTTACACCTTC. It is translated as CSARVDYSYTF.

J is TRBJ1-1 and V is TRBV2; the D gene is possibly TRBD1 (5 bases). V dropped 10 bases and J dropped 1 base, with 10 bases sitting between them. Germline values: CDR1 SNHLY, CDR2 FYNNEI. The CDR3 has 12 residues. The DNA of the CDR3 is TGTGCCACCCAGGGCCCGAACACTGAAGCTTTCTTT. Residues: CATQGPNTEAFF. Filled out from reference TRBV2 and TRBJ1-1, the complete variable domain reads EPEVTQTPSHQVTQMGQEVILRCVPISNHLYFYWYRQILGQKVEFLVSFYNNEISEKSEIFDDQFSVERPDGSNFTLKIRSTKLEDSAMYFCATQGPNTEAFFGQGTRLTVV.

This sequence joins TRBV9 and TRBJ1-5, with 7 bases fitting TRBD1. This CDR3 region has 16 residues. Germline CDR1 and CDR2: SGDLS and YYNGEE. V was pared by 0 bases and J by 0 bases, with 3 bases of the junction left unmatched. The CDR3 nucleotides read TGTGCCAGCAGCGTAGGGACAGGATATAGCAATCAGCCCCAGCATTTT. Amino acids: CASSVGTGYSNQPQHF.

The chain carries TRBV2 and TRBJ1-5, with 7 nucleotides matching TRBD1. Unmatched junction bases numbered 8, after V lost 9 bases and J lost 0 bases. Germline loops: CDR1 SNHLY, CDR2 FYNNEI. This CDR3 has 15 residues. CDR3: CASSPDRNSNQPQHF. CDR3 bases: TGTGCCAGTTCGCCGGACAGGAATAGCAATCAGCCCCAGCATTTT.

The rearrangement joins TRBV25-1 to TRBJ2-7, with D tentatively TRBD1 (6 bases). Trimming cost V 3 bases and J 6 bases, with 12 bases left between them. There are 13 residues in the CDR3. Germline V CDR1 and CDR2: MGHDK, SYGVNS. This CDR3 reads CASSDLTGLEQYF. Here the CDR3 DNA reads TGTGCCAGCAGTGACCTTACAGGGCTCGAGCAGTACTTC.

The chain joins TRBV4-1 to TRBJ1-3; D is perhaps TRBD1 (5 bases). The CDR3 is 15 amino acids. The germline CDR1 and CDR2 sequences are MGHRA and YSYEKL. The V and J ends lost 0 bases and 0 bases respectively, with 6 bases between them. This CDR3 is CASSQETASGNTIYF. The CDR3 nucleotides read TGCGCCAGCAGCCAAGAGACAGCCTCTGGAAACACCATATATTTT.

This clone has more than one count but fewer than ten. The chain links TRBV5-4 to TRBJ1-1, with no clear D. CDR3 size: 15 residues. The germline V gene has CDR1 SGHNT and CDR2 YYREEE (reference sequence). Trimming took 3 bases from V and 0 from J, leaving 12 bases between them. The CDR3 reads CASSSQSGMNTEAFF. CDR3 in DNA: TGTGCCAGCAGCTCACAGTCCGGGATGAACACTGAAGCTTTCTTT.

This chain connects TRBV7-2 to TRBJ1-2; D not resolved. With 5 bases removed from V and 0 bases from J, the gap between germline ends came to 7 bases. The CDR3 is 13 residues long. Germline CDR1 is SGHTA and CDR2 is FQGNSA. The CDR3 region is CASSPAANYGYTF. Written as DNA, the CDR3 is TGTGCCAGCAGCCCCGCAGCTAACTATGGCTACACCTTC.

The gene calls are TRBV9 and TRBJ1-2, with TRBD1 matching 7 bases. The CDR3 length is 13 residues. Germline CDR1 reads SGDLS; CDR2 reads YYNGEE. V lost 2 bases, J lost 2 bases, and 0 bases stayed unmatched. DNA of the CDR3: TGTGCCAGCAGCGTGACAGGGAACTATGGCTACACCTTC. Its translation is CASSVTGNYGYTF.

The V and J genes are TRBV5-1 and TRBJ2-1; TRBD1 aligns across 7 bases. J gave up 6 bases and V 4 bases, and 13 bases lay outside the gene matches. From germline, CDR1 is SGHRS and CDR2 YFSETQ. This CDR3 region has 16 residues. The CDR3, as DNA: TGCGCCAGCAGCCGGACCGAGGAACAGGGGTTCAATGAGCAGTTCTTC. Translating gives CASSRTEEQGFNEQFF.

The chain combines TRBV5-1 with TRBJ1-1; no definite D call. V lost 4 bases and J lost 1, with 8 bases in between. CDR3 length equals 13 residues. CDR1 and CDR2 (germline): SGHRS, YFSETQ. In DNA form, the CDR3 reads TGCGCCAGCAGCCGGGAAAGGAACACTGAAGCTTTCTTT. Protein product: CASSRERNTEAFF.

This rearrangement joins TRBV2 to TRBJ1-1, with a weak D call TRBD1 (5 bases). In germline, CDR1 is SNHLY, CDR2 FYNNEI. The CDR3 has 13 residues. V dropped 7 bases and J dropped 5 bases, with 14 bases sitting between them. The CDR3 spells CASKNQGFTEAFF. CDR3 nucleotides: TGTGCCAGCAAGAATCAGGGTTTTACTGAAGCTTTCTTT.

The chain recombines TRBV19 with TRBJ1-3, with D possibly matching TRBD1 (5 bases). Trimming removed 3 bases at V and 5 bases at J, with 14 bases between. The CDR3 length is 15 residues. CDR1 LNHDA and CDR2 SQIVND come from the germline V gene (reference sequence). CDR3 sequence (DNA): TGTGCCAGTAGTATCTTAAGGGGTAGAAGAAACACCATATATTTT. It encodes CASSILRGRRNTIYF. Combining the CDR3 with reference TRBV19 and TRBJ1-3 gives the whole variable domain DGGITQSPKYLFRKEGQNVTLSCEQNLNHDAMYWYRQDPGQGLRLIYYSQIVNDFQKGDIAEGYSVSREKKESFPLTVTSAQKNPTAFYLCASSILRGRRNTIYFGEGSWLTVV.

The chain links TRBV10-2 to TRBJ2-5; D is uncertain. Trimming pared 6 bases from V and 5 bases from J, leaving 19 bases between. Looked up from germline, CDR1 is WSHSY and CDR2 is SAAADI. There are 15 residues in the CDR3. CDR3 residues: CASRGGLVVRETQYF. CDR3 nucleotides: TGCGCCAGCAGGGGTGGTCTAGTAGTAAGGGAGACCCAGTACTTC.

This clone has more than one count but fewer than ten. The V gene is TRBV19, the J gene TRBJ1-5; D call uncertain. Germline CDR1 is LNHDA and CDR2 is SQIVND (reference sequence). V lost 4 bases to trimming and J lost 6 bases, with 10 bases between them. CDR3 length equals 13 residues. The CDR3, as DNA: TGTGCCAGTAGTAGTCAGACACTTCAGCCCCAGCATTTT. Translated: CASSSQTLQPQHF.

This chain uses TRBV28 with TRBJ2-7; 14 bases are shared with TRBD2. Germline CDR1 MDHEN, CDR2 SYDVKM. V shed 5 bases and J 6 bases; nucleotides not matched to a gene: 9. The CDR3 has 16 residues. In DNA form, the CDR3 reads TGTGCCAGCAGTCCAACCGGGACTAGCGGGAGTCGCGAGCAGTACTTC. It is translated as CASSPTGTSGSREQYF. The variable domain in full, with the rest retrieved from reference TRBV28 and TRBJ2-7, is DVKVTQSSRYLVKRTGEKVFLECVQDMDHENMFWYRQDPGLGLRLIYFSYDVKMKEKGDIPEGYSVSREKKERFSLILESASTNQTSMYLCASSPTGTSGSREQYFGPGTRLTVT.

This chain links TRBV28 with TRBJ2-2; 12 bases agree with TRBD2. Germline lookup yields CDR1 MDHEN and CDR2 SYDVKM. Unmatched junction bases numbered 5, after V lost 3 bases and J lost 9 bases. This CDR3 region has 15 residues. The CDR3, as DNA: TGTGCCAGCAGTTTCCTAGCGGGGGGGCGTAGGGAGCTGTTTTTT. It translates to CASSFLAGGRRELFF. Full variable domain (outside the CDR3, taken from reference TRBV28 and TRBJ2-2): DVKVTQSSRYLVKRTGEKVFLECVQDMDHENMFWYRQDPGLGLRLIYFSYDVKMKEKGDIPEGYSVSREKKERFSLILESASTNQTSMYLCASSFLAGGRRELFFGEGSRLTVL.

The rearrangement links TRBV6-5 to TRBJ2-7; no reliable D call. V was shortened by 7 bases and J by 0 bases, with 10 bases between the two germline ends. The CDR3 is 13 residues long. Germline CDR1 and CDR2: MNHEY and SVGAGI. The CDR3 protein is CASTNTDSYEQYF. The CDR3 DNA follows: TGTGCCAGCACTAACACAGACTCCTACGAGCAGTACTTC.